The clone carrying this T cell receptor beta chain has only a few counts. The antigen is undetermined. TCRdb recomputed calls from the PCR reads with MiXCR, one row per CDR3 protein. In the table there are 35,000 to 45,000 distinct CDR3 sequences, about 35% of which are singletons. Per germline, CDR1 SGHTA and CDR2 FQGTGA. CDR3 size: 13 residues. V dropped 5 bases and J dropped 6 bases, with 10 bases sitting between them. The sample is drawn from a study of vaccination and CD4 T cells after COVID-19. In the study overall: Convalescent donors: six male, four female; seven Caucasian, two Asian, one multiracial, two Hispanic.

The time point denotes: late sampling 161 to 241 days after vaccination in three convalescent patients. Whole-study findings and limits: Vaccine-specific clones in convalescent patients were spike mono-reactive in 304 of 307 cases.

The rearrangement links TRBV7-3 to TRBJ2-2, with unresolved D. This sequence originates from a human donor who had recovered from COVID-19. The starting material was CD4+ T cells from blood, obtained about 7 months after SARS-CoV-2 vaccination. This chain's CDR3 is CASSLGGAGELFF. The CDR3 nucleotides read TGTGCCAGCAGCCTCGGCGGCGCCGGGGAGCTGTTTTTT.